The 27 T cell receptor beta chains below all came from one sample that was sequenced in a study of Graves' ophthalmopathy and Graves' hyperthyroidism. Amplifying from RNA transcripts, the study obtained TCR beta CDR3 regions. A first-round RT-PCR used HTBI primers, followed by a second-round multiplex PCR. One entry per CDR3 protein, called by TCRdb with MiXCR from the multiplex PCR reads. The sample consists of under 250,000 distinct CDR3 sequences, roughly a fifth of them appearing once. Material for sequencing was peripheral blood. The receptors were gathered from a woman aged 45-65 years with Graves' ophthalmopathy.

The CDR3 nucleotides are TGCAGTGCCGAGGACCTTAACCCCTACGAGCAGTACTTC. Translating gives CSAEDLNPYEQYF. This rearrangement joins TRBV20-1 to TRBJ2-7; D uncertain. V was trimmed by 6 bases and J by 2 bases, leaving 14 bases between them. Germline assignment: CDR1 DFQATT and CDR2 SNEGSKA (reference sequence). The CDR3 runs 13 residues.

The chain links TRBV19 to TRBJ2-7, with unresolved D. CDR3 size: 13 residues. Trimming pared 4 bases from V and 0 bases from J, leaving 7 bases between. CDR1 LNHDA and CDR2 SQIVND come from the germline V gene (reference sequence). CDR3 sequence (DNA): TGTGCCAGTAGTAATGTAGTCTCCTACGAGCAGTACTTC. It specifies CASSNVVSYEQYF.

This clonotype has only a few counts. The V gene is TRBV3-1, the J gene TRBJ1-2; 7 bases match TRBD1. The CDR3 extends over 13 amino acids. CDR1 and CDR2 (germline): LGHDT, YNNKEL (reference sequence). After removal of 4 bases from V and 7 bases from J, the junction contained 6 bases not matched to a gene. Written as DNA, the CDR3 is TGTGCCAGCAGCCCGACAGGGTCTGGTGGCTACACCTTC. This sequence encodes CASSPTGSGGYTF.

Of note for this clonotype: A much larger clone lies a single base off, so this may be a read error. The DNA of the CDR3 is TGTGCCAGCGCCACTTTAGGTAGTCAAGAGACCCAGTACTTC. Its translation is CASATLGSQETQYF. V usage is TRBV5-6 and J usage is TRBJ2-5; no firm D call. The V gene's germline CDR1 is SGHDT and CDR2 YYEEEE. The CDR3 extends over 14 amino acids. Trimming removed 7 bases from V and 2 bases from J, with 15 bases in between.

This clonotype was counted many times. The chain is built from TRBV27 and TRBJ2-7; 8 positions match TRBD1. Germline V gives CDR1 MNHEY, CDR2 SMNVEV (reference sequence). The CDR3 covers 13 residues. With V trimmed by 3 bases and J by 6 bases, 4 bases remained unmatched. This CDR3 reads CASSFTTGAEQYF. The CDR3 DNA is TGTGCCAGCAGTTTTACGACAGGGGCCGAGCAGTACTTC.

This clonotype occurred many times. The gene calls are TRBV6-2 or TRBV6-3 and TRBJ2-7; possibly TRBD1 for D (6 bases). The V end was cut by 6 bases, the J end by 2 bases, with 17 bases between. There are 15 residues in the CDR3. Germline CDR1 MNHEY, CDR2 SVGEGT. CDR3 bases: TGTGCCAGCAGCCCTTTGCAGGGGATTACCTACGAGCAGTACTTC. Its translation is CASSPLQGITYEQYF.

Details on this clonotype: This could be a read error, since a much larger clone is one nucleotide away. CDR3 nucleotide sequence: TGTGCCAGCCGGGGTCGGGGGGACGTATTTTATGGCTACACCTTC. Its protein product is CASRGRGDVFYGYTF. V gene TRBV12-3 or TRBV12-4 combines with J gene TRBJ1-2, with D tentatively TRBD1 (5 bases). V was clipped by 8 bases and J by 5 bases, with 21 bases between them. This CDR3 is 15 amino acids long.

V gene TRBV6-5 combines with J gene TRBJ1-5; D is uncertain. Germline CDR1 MNHEY, CDR2 SVGAGI. The V and J ends lost 0 bases and 2 bases respectively, with 11 bases between them. The CDR3 has 16 amino acids. The CDR3 is CASSYSWARGNQPQHF. The CDR3 DNA sequence: TGTGCCAGCAGTTACTCGTGGGCTAGGGGCAATCAGCCCCAGCATTTT.

This clonotype showed up many times. This sequence may be a read error, since a much larger clone differs from it by one base. The chain combines TRBV10-3 with TRBJ1-2, with D maybe TRBD1 (5 bases). Germline CDR1 and CDR2: ENHRY and SYGVKD. The CDR3 is made up of 16 amino acids. Trimming left V 6 bases short and J 3 bases short, with 20 bases between. CDR3 nucleotides: TGTGCCATCAGCCGCGCTGATCGGGGGGTAGACTATGGCTACACCTTC. Translation gives CAISRADRGVDYGYTF.

Ten or more counts support this clonotype. The CDR3 loop is CASSSGTVTGEQYF. Written as DNA, the CDR3 is TGTGCCAGCAGTTCCGGGACGGTAACGGGCGAGCAGTACTTC. The chain joins TRBV27 to TRBJ2-7; the D call may be TRBD1 or TRBD2 (5 bases each). The CDR3 contains 14 residues. The germline CDR1 and CDR2 sequences are MNHEY and SMNVEV (reference sequence). The V end was cut by 4 bases, the J end by 6 bases, with 16 bases between.

This clonotype was observed at least ten times. The chain combines TRBV20-1 with TRBJ2-7; 7 bases fit TRBD1. This CDR3 has 12 residues. Germline loops: CDR1 DFQATT, CDR2 SNEGSKA (reference sequence). With V trimmed by 5 bases and J by 3 bases, 4 bases remained unmatched. The CDR3 loop is CSAAGGYYEQYF. The CDR3 DNA is TGCAGTGCTGCAGGGGGTTACTACGAGCAGTACTTC.

This clonotype has ten or more counts. This chain uses TRBV6-1 with TRBJ1-1; TRBD1 matches 10 bases. The CDR3 runs to 15 residues. Germline V gene data show CDR1 as MNHNS and CDR2 as SASEGT. V trimming: 6 bases; J trimming: 3 bases; junction bases outside the gene matches: 7. CDR3 sequence reads: CASRGQGSGDTEAFF. The DNA for the CDR3 is TGTGCCAGCAGGGGACAGGGGTCCGGGGACACTGAAGCTTTCTTT.

This sequence joins TRBV9 and TRBJ2-3; 9 bases are a match to TRBD1. The CDR3 sequence is 15 residues long. Trimming at V came to 2 bases and at J to 1 base, leaving 2 bases not matched to a gene. Germline loops: CDR1 SGDLS, CDR2 YYNGEE. The DNA of the CDR3 is TGTGCCAGCAGCGTTAGGACAGGGGGCACAGATACGCAGTATTTT. Translating gives CASSVRTGGTDTQYF.

This clonotype came up many times. The J gene is TRBJ1-2, the V gene TRBV6-1; D unresolved. Germline CDR1 reads MNHNS; CDR2 reads SASEGT. The V end was cut by 6 bases, the J end by 1 base, with 9 bases between. CDR3 length: 13 residues. CDR3 sequence: CASSLTFNYGYTF. As DNA, the CDR3 is TGTGCCAGCAGCTTGACATTTAACTATGGCTACACCTTC.

This clonotype appeared once. The rearrangement links TRBV30 to TRBJ1-1; perhaps TRBD1 as D (6 bases). Trimming left V 4 bases short and J 5 bases short, with 11 bases between. CDR1 and CDR2 from the germline V gene are GTSNPN and SVGIG (reference sequence). The CDR3 contains 12 residues. The CDR3 spells CAWIPGVTEAFF. CDR3 nucleotides: TGTGCCTGGATTCCAGGGGTAACTGAAGCTTTCTTT.

This clonotype was seen repeatedly, ten times or more. Mismatch with germline at one junction end may stem from a read error. This chain joins TRBV30 and TRBJ1-6, with D hard to call. The CDR3 sequence is 13 residues long. Germline-derived CDR1 and CDR2 are GTSNPN and SVGIG (reference sequence). The CDR3 is CAWSASFNSPLHF. CDR3 sequence (DNA): TGTGCCTGGAGCGCCTCCTTTAATTCACCCCTCCACTTT.

This clonotype was counted many times. The rearrangement uses TRBV7-8 and TRBJ2-7; no reliable D call. From germline, CDR1 is SGHVS and CDR2 FQNEAQ. The ends were cut back, 6 bases at V and 3 bases at J, with 9 bases in the middle. The CDR3 spans 12 residues. The CDR3 nucleotides are TGTGCCAGCAGTGGGGATCACTACGAGCAGTACTTC. Its translation is CASSGDHYEQYF. Together with reference TRBV7-8 and TRBJ2-7, the CDR3 gives the full variable domain: GAGVSQSPRYKVAKRGQDVALRCDPISGHVSLFWYQQALGQGPEFLTYFQNEAQLDKSGLPSDRFFAERPEGSVSTLKIQRTQQEDSAVYLCASSGDHYEQYFGPGTRLTVT.

This clonotype was seen many times. The chain recombines TRBV28 with TRBJ1-5; TRBD1 matches 9 bases. The trim removed 2 bases at V and 8 bases at J, leaving 10 bases unmatched. The CDR3 extends over 16 amino acids. CDR1 MDHEN and CDR2 SYDVKM come from the germline V gene. The CDR3 coding sequence is TGTGCCAGCAGTTTAGGGACAGGGCTGCCAGGCAAGCCCCAGCATTTT. This encodes CASSLGTGLPGKPQHF.

There are a few counts of this clonotype. The CDR3 DNA sequence: TGTGCCTGGAGTCTCCGGAGGGCCACTGAAGCTTTCTTT. Protein sequence: CAWSLRRATEAFF. The chain combines TRBV30 with TRBJ1-1; D not resolved. This CDR3 region has 13 residues. Germline CDR1 and CDR2: GTSNPN and SVGIG (reference sequence). The V end was cut by 2 bases, the J end by 4 bases, with 11 bases between.

This clonotype was recorded many times. This clone may be a read error of a much larger clone one base away. V is TRBV7-7 and J is TRBJ2-7; D may be TRBD2 (6 bases). This CDR3 has 13 amino acids. Germline CDR1 is SSHAT and CDR2 is FNYEAQ (reference sequence). CDR3 amino acids: CASGLAEEYEQYF. The CDR3, as DNA: TGTGCTAGCGGCTTAGCGGAGGAGTACGAGCAGTACTTC.

In this sample, this clonotype turned up many times. The chain has TRBV12-3 or TRBV12-4 and TRBJ1-2, with D maybe TRBD1 (5 bases). Trimming left V 1 base short and J 3 bases short, with 9 bases between. The CDR3 has 14 residues. The CDR3 DNA reads TGTGCCAGCAGTTTAGAGCTGGGGGACTATGGCTACACCTTC. It codes for CASSLELGDYGYTF.

The chain uses TRBV3-1 and TRBJ2-5, with no clear D. The germline CDR1 and CDR2 sequences are LGHDT and YNNKEL (reference sequence). Trimming cost V 1 base and J 6 bases, with 21 bases left between them. CDR3 length: 17 amino acids. DNA for the CDR3: TGTGCCAGCAGCCAAGTAGACAAGACCGTGACCGAGAAGACCCAGTACTTC. Its translation: CASSQVDKTVTEKTQYF.

The rearrangement links TRBV5-1 to TRBJ1-1; D unclear. Deletions cut 2 bases from V and 1 base from J, with 6 bases between. Germline CDR1 SGHRS, CDR2 YFSETQ. This CDR3 contains 13 residues. CDR3 in amino acids: CASSLNRNTEAFF. CDR3 nucleotides: TGCGCCAGCAGCTTAAACAGGAACACTGAAGCTTTCTTT.

This chain connects TRBV18 to TRBJ1-5; D call uncertain. V lost 4 bases to trimming and J lost 6 bases, with 7 bases between them. From germline, CDR1 is KGHSH and CDR2 LQKENI. This CDR3 is 12 amino acids long. The CDR3 nucleotides are TGTGCCAGCTCACGGGAACGTCAGCCCCAGCATTTT. Protein sequence: CASSRERQPQHF. Full variable domain (outside the CDR3, taken from reference TRBV18 and TRBJ1-5): NAGVMQNPRHLVRRRGQEARLRCSPMKGHSHVYWYRQLPEEGLKFMVYLQKENIIDESGMPKERFSAEFPKEGPSILRIQQVVRGDSAAYFCASSRERQPQHFGDGTRLSIL.

On this clonotype itself: A much bigger clone sits one base away, suggesting this may be a read error. The chain recombines TRBV2 with TRBJ2-5, with D possibly matching TRBD2 (6 bases). Germline assignment: CDR1 SNHLY and CDR2 FYNNEI. Trimming took off 6 bases at V and 4 bases at J, with 24 bases between the two ends. The CDR3 spans 17 residues. In DNA form, the CDR3 reads TGTGCCAGCAGCCCTCCTAGCGAGAGGGTAAGGGGAGAGACCCAGTACTTC. It codes for CASSPPSERVRGETQYF.

The chain recombines TRBV15 with TRBJ2-5, with TRBD1 matching 11 bases. The CDR3 is 17 amino acids. The junction had 10 bases not matched to a gene; V was cut back by 2 bases and J by 5 bases. CDR1 and CDR2 (germline): LNHNV, YYDKDF (reference sequence). DNA of the CDR3: TGTGCCACCAGCAGACGTTTAGGGACAGGGGGGTGGGAGACCCAGTACTTC. As protein: CATSRRLGTGGWETQYF. Supplemented by reference TRBV15 and TRBJ2-5, the full variable domain reads DAMVIQNPRYQVTQFGKPVTLSCSQTLNHNVMYWYQQKSSQAPKLLFHYYDKDFNNEADTPDNFQSRRPNTSFCFLDIRSPGLGDTAMYLCATSRRLGTGGWETQYFGPGTRLLVL.

This clonotype occurred many times. This chain connects TRBV10-1 to TRBJ2-5; weak D call: TRBD2 (5 bases). The CDR3 is 15 amino acids. The V end lost 6 bases, the J end lost 3 bases, and 17 bases lay between the germline ends. Germline CDR1 WNHNN, CDR2 SYGVQD (reference sequence). CDR3 amino acids: CASSTRDPKKETQYF. The CDR3 DNA reads as TGCGCCAGCAGCACCCGGGATCCGAAAAAAGAGACCCAGTACTTC.